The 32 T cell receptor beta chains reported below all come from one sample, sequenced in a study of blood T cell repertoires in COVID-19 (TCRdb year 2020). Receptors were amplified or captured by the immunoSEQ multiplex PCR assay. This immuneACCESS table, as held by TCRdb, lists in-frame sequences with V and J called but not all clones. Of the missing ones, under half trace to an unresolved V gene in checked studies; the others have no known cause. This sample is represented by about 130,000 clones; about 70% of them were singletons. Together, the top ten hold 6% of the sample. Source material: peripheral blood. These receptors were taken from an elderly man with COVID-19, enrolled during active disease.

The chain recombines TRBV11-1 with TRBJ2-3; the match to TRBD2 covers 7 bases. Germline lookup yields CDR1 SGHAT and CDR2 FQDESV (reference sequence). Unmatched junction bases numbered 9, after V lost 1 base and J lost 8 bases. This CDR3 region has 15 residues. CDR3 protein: CASSLGSAWEGTQYF. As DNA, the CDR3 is TGTGCCAGCAGCTTAGGGTCCGCATGGGAGGGTACGCAGTATTTT.

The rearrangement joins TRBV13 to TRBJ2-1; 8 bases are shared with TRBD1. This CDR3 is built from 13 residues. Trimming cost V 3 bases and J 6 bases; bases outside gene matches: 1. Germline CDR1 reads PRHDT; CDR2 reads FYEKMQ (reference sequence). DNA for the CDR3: TGTGCCAGCAGCTTGGGACAGGCCAATGAGCAGTTCTTC. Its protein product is CASSLGQANEQFF.

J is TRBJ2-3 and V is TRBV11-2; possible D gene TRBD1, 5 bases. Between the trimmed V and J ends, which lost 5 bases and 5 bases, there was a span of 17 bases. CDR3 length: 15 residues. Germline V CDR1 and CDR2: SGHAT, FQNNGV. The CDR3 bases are TGTGCCAGCAGCCCCCTAGGGGCACCGGGAGATACGCAGTATTTT. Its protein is CASSPLGAPGDTQYF.

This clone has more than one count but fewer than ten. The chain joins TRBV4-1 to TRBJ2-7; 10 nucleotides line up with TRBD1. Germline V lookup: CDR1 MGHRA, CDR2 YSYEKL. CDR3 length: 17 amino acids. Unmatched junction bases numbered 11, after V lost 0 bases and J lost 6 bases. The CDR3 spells CASSQDSAGTGDFEQYF. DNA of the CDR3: TGCGCCAGCAGCCAAGATTCAGCCGGGACAGGGGATTTCGAGCAGTACTTC.

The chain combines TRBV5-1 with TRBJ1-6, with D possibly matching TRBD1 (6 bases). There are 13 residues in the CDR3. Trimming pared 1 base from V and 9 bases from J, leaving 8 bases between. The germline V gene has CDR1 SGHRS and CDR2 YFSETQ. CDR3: CASSLNRVSPLHF. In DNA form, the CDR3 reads TGCGCCAGCAGCTTGAACAGGGTTTCACCCCTCCACTTT.

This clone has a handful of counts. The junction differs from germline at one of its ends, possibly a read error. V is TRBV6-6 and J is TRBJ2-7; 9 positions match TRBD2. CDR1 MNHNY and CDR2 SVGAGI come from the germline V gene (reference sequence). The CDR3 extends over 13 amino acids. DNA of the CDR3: TGTGCCAGCAGTTACGTTGACAGCGGGGGGCTCAACTTC. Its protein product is CASSYVDSGGLNF.

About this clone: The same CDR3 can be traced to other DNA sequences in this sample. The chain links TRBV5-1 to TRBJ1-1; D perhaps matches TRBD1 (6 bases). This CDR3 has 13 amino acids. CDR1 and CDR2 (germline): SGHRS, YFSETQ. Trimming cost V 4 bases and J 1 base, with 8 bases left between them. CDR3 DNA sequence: TGCGCCAGCAGCGTGACAGGGAACACTGAAGCTTTCTTT. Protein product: CASSVTGNTEAFF.

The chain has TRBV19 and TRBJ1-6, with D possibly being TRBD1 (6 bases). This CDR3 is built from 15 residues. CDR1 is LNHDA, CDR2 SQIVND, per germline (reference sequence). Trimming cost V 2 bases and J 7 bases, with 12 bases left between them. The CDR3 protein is CASSISTGQNSPLHF. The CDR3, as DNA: TGTGCCAGTAGTATATCGACAGGTCAGAATTCACCCCTCCACTTT.

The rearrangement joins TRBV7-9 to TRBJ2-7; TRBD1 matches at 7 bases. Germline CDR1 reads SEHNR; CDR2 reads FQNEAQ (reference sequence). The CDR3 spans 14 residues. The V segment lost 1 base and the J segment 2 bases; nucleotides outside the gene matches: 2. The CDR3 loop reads CASSLEGQTYEQYF. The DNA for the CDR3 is TGTGCCAGCAGCTTAGAGGGACAGACCTACGAGCAGTACTTC.

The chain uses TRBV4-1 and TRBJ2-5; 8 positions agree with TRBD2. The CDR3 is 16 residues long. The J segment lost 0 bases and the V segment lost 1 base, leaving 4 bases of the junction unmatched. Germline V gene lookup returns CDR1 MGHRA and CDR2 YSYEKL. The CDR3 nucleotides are TGCGCCAGCAGCCAAGTACCTAGCGGGTACCAAGAGACCCAGTACTTC. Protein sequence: CASSQVPSGYQETQYF.

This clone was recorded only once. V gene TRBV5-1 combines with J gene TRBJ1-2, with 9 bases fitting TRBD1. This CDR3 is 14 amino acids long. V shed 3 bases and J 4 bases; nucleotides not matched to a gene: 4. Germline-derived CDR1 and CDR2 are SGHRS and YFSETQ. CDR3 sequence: CASSSSTGGYGYTF. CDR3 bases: TGCGCCAGCAGCTCTTCGACAGGGGGCTATGGCTACACCTTC.

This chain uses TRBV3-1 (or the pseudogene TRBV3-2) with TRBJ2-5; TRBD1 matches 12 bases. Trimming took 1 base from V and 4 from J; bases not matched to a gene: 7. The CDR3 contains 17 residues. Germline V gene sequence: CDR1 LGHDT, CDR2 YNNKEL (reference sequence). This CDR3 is CASSQVLGTGGLETQYF. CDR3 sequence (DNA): TGTGCCAGCAGCCAAGTTCTGGGGACAGGGGGCTTAGAGACCCAGTACTTC.

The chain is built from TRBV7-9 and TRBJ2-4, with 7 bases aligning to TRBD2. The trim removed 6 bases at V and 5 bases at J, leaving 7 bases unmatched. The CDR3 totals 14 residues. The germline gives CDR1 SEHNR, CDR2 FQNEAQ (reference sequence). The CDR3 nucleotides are TGTGCCAGCAGTTTGGGCCTAGCGGAAAACATTCAGTACTTC. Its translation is CASSLGLAENIQYF.

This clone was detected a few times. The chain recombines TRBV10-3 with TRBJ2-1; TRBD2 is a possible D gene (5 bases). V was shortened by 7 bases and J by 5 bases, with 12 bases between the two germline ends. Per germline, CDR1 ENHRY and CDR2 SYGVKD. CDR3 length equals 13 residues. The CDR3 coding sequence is TGTGCCATCACGCAGCGGCCGGACAATGAGCAGTTCTTC. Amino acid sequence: CAITQRPDNEQFF.

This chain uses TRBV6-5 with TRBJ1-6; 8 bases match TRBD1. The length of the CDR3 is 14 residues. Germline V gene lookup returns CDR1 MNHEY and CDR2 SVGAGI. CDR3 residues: CAGRTGIGDSPLHF. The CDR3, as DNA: TGTGCAGGGCGGACAGGGATCGGAGACTCACCCCTCCACTTT.

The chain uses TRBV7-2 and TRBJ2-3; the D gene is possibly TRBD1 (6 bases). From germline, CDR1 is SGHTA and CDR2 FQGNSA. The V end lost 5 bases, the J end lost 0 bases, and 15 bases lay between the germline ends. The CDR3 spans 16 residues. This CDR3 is CASSASRGRSTDTQYF. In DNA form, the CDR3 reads TGTGCCAGCAGCGCGAGCAGGGGCAGGAGCACAGATACGCAGTATTTT. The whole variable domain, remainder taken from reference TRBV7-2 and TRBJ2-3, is GAGVSQSPSNKVTEKGKDVELRCDPISGHTALYWYRQSLGQGLEFLIYFQGNSAPDKSGLPSDRFSAERTGGSVSTLTIQRTQQEDSAVYLCASSASRGRSTDTQYFGPGTRLTVL.

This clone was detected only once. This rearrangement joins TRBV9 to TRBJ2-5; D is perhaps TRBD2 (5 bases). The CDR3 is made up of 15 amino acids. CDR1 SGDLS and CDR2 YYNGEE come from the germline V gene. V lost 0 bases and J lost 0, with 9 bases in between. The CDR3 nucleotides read TGTGCCAGCAGCGTAGGAGGGCTCAACCAAGAGACCCAGTACTTC. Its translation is CASSVGGLNQETQYF.

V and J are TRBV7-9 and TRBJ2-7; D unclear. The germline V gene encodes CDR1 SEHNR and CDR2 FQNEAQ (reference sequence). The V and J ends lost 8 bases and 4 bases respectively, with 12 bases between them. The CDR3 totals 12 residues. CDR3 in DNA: TGTGCCAGCGCCGGCCGCGGTTACGAGCAGTACTTC. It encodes CASAGRGYEQYF.

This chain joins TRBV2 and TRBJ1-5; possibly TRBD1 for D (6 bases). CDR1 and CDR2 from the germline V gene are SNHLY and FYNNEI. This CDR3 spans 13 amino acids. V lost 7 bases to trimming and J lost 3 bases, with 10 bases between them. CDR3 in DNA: TGTGCCAGCAAAGGACAGACCAATCAGCCCCAGCATTTT. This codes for CASKGQTNQPQHF.

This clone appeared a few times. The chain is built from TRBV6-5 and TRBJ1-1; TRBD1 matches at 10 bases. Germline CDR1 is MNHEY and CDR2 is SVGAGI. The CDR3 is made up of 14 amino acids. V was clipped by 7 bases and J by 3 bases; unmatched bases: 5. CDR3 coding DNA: TGTGCCAGCACCGACAGGGGGCTCGACACTGAAGCTTTCTTT. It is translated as CASTDRGLDTEAFF.

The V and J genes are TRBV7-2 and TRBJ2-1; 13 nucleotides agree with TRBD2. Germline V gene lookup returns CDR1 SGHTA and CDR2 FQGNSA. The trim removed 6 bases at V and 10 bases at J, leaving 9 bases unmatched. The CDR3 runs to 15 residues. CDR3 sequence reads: CASSFAGLAGIEQFF. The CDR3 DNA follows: TGTGCCAGCAGTTTCGCGGGACTAGCGGGGATAGAGCAGTTCTTC. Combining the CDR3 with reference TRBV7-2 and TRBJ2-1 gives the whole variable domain GAGVSQSPSNKVTEKGKDVELRCDPISGHTALYWYRQSLGQGLEFLIYFQGNSAPDKSGLPSDRFSAERTGGSVSTLTIQRTQQEDSAVYLCASSFAGLAGIEQFFGPGTRLTVL.

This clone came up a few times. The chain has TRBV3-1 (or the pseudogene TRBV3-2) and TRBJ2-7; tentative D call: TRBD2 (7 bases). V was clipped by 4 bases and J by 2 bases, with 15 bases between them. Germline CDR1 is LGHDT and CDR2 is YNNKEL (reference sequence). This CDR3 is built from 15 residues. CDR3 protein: CASSPIAGAPYEQYF. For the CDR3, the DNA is TGTGCCAGCAGCCCAATCGCGGGGGCCCCCTACGAGCAGTACTTC.

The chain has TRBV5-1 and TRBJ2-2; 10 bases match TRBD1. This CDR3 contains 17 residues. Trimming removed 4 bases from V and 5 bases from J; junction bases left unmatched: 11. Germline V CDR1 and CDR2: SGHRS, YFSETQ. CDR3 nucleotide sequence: TGCGCCAGCAGCATACCCGGGACAGGGGTCTCAACCGGGGAGCTGTTTTTT. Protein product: CASSIPGTGVSTGELFF. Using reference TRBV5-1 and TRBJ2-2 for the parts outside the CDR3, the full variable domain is KAGVTQTPRYLIKTRGQQVTLSCSPISGHRSVSWYQQTPGQGLQFLFEYFSETQRNKGNFPGRFSGRQFSNSRSEMNVSTLELGDSALYLCASSIPGTGVSTGELFFGEGSRLTVL.

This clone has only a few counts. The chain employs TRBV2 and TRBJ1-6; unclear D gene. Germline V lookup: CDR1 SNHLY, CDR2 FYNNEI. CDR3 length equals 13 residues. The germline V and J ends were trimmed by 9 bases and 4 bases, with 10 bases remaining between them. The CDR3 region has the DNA TGTGCCAGTACAGACAATTATAATTCACCCCTCCACTTT. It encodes CASTDNYNSPLHF.

The CDR3 nucleotides are TGTGCCTGGAGTTCGGACAGGTCGGGTTATCAGCCCCAGCATTTT. It encodes CAWSSDRSGYQPQHF. This chain joins TRBV30 and TRBJ1-5; 7 bases align to TRBD1. The CDR3 is made up of 15 amino acids. V gave up 2 bases and J gave up 5 bases; unmatched junction bases: 9. CDR1 GTSNPN and CDR2 SVGIG come from the germline V gene (reference sequence).

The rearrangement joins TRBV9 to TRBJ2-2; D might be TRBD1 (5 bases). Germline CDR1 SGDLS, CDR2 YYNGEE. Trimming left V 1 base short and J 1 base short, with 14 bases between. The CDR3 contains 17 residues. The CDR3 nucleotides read TGTGCCAGCAGCGTATCTCCAGGGCGTAAGAACACCGGGGAGCTGTTTTTT. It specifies CASSVSPGRKNTGELFF.

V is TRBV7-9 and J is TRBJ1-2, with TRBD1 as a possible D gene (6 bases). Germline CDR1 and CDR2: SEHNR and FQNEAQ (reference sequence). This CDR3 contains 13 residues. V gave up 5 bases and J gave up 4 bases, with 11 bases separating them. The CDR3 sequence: CASSRDTLYGYTF. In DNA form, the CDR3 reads TGTGCCAGCAGCCGGGACACCCTCTATGGCTACACCTTC.

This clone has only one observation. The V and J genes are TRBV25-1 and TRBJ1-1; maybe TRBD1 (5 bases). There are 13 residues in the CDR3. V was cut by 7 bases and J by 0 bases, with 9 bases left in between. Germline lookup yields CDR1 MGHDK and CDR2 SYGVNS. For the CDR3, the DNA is TGTGCCAGCATCGACAGCTTGAACACTGAAGCTTTCTTT. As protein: CASIDSLNTEAFF.

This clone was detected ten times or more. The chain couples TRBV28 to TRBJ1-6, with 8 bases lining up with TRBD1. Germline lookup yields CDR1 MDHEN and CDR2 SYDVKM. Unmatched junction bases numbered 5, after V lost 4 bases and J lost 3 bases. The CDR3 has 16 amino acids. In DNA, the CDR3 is TGTGCCAGCAGTTCTTTGACAGGGGACTATAATTCACCCCTCCACTTT. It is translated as CASSSLTGDYNSPLHF.

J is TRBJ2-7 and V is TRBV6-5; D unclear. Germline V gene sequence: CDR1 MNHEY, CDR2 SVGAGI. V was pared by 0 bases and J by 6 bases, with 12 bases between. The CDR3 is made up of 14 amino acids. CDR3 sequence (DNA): TGTGCCAGCAGTTACTCTTATAGCACCTCCGAGCAGTACTTC. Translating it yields CASSYSYSTSEQYF.

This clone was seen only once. In DNA form, the CDR3 reads TGTGCCAGCACTCAATTTTCCGGTTCCTCCACCGGGGAGCTGTTTTTT. This sequence encodes CASTQFSGSSTGELFF. The V gene is TRBV27, the J gene TRBJ2-2; D is uncertain. Germline CDR1 is MNHEY and CDR2 is SMNVEV (reference sequence). The length of the CDR3 is 16 residues. Trimming took 7 bases from V and 4 from J, leaving 19 bases between them.

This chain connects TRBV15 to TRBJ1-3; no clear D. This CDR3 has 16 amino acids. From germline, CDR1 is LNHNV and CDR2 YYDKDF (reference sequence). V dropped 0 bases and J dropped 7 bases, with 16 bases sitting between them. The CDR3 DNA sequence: TGTGCCACCAGCAGAGATAAAGCTGCAGGTGCGAACACCATATATTTT. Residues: CATSRDKAAGANTIYF.